What follows are 27 T cell receptor beta chains derived from one specimen sequenced in a study of blood T cells in healthy people across ages. Through a sample-barcoded 5' primer and a J-beta primer mix, a second PCR was run for roughly 6 to 11 cycles. TCRdb re-analysed the 5' RACE reads in MiXCR, keeping a single row per CDR3 protein. The table includes roughly 1,800,000 distinct CDR3 sequences, roughly 50% detected once. Sequenced material: blood. Receptors were obtained from a woman aged 40 to 50 in good health.

The CDR3 DNA is TGTGCCAGCAGTTACGGGCGGACAACTAGATACAATGAGCAGTTCTTC. Translating gives CASSYGRTTRYNEQFF. This chain uses TRBV6-2 or TRBV6-3 with TRBJ2-1; either TRBD1 or TRBD2 may fit D (5 bases each). CDR1 is MNHEY and CDR2 is SVGEGT in the germline V gene. The V end was cut by 2 bases, the J end by 4 bases, with 15 bases between. The CDR3 runs 16 residues.

About this clonotype: An end of the junction does not agree with germline; a read error may underlie this. The chain is built from TRBV7-7 and TRBJ2-3, with 7 positions matching TRBD1. There are 14 residues in the CDR3. Germline CDR1 is SSHAT and CDR2 is FNYEAQ (reference sequence). The CDR3 protein is CASSPTGVRNTQYF. CDR3 nucleotides: TGTGCTAGCAGCCCTACAGGGGTCAGAAATACGCAGTATTTT.

The V gene is TRBV6-5, the J gene TRBJ2-1; D tentatively fits TRBD1 or TRBD2 (6 bases each). With 0 bases removed from V and 9 bases from J, the gap between germline ends came to 15 bases. CDR3 length equals 15 residues. The germline V gene has CDR1 MNHEY and CDR2 SVGAGI. The DNA for the CDR3 is TGTGCCAGCAGTTACTCGAGTGGGGGGCGGGGTGAGCAGTTCTTC. This sequence encodes CASSYSSGGRGEQFF.

The sample holds a few counts of this clonotype. V gene TRBV5-1 combines with J gene TRBJ2-1; the match to TRBD2 covers 7 bases. Germline trimming cut 0 bases from V and 8 bases from J; bases unmatched to any gene: 14. The germline V gene encodes CDR1 SGHRS and CDR2 YFSETQ. The CDR3 is 17 amino acids. Here the CDR3 DNA reads TGCGCCAGCAGCTTGGGCCTAATCTCCACTAGCGTCCATGAGCAGTTCTTC. The encoded protein is CASSLGLISTSVHEQFF. Full variable domain (outside the CDR3, taken from reference TRBV5-1 and TRBJ2-1): KAGVTQTPRYLIKTRGQQVTLSCSPISGHRSVSWYQQTPGQGLQFLFEYFSETQRNKGNFPGRFSGRQFSNSRSEMNVSTLELGDSALYLCASSLGLISTSVHEQFFGPGTRLTVL.

This chain uses TRBV29-1 with TRBJ2-4, with TRBD1 matching 7 bases. The J call may be wrong; the DNA end is better matched by TRBJ2-7. Germline V gene sequence: CDR1 SQVTM, CDR2 ANQGSEA. This CDR3 comprises 13 residues. CDR3 in DNA: TGCAGCGTCCGATTACAGGGGACCTACGAGCAGTACTTC. This encodes CSVRLQGTYEQYF.

This chain links TRBV9 with TRBJ2-7, with 15 positions matching TRBD2. TRBJ2-5 matches the DNA end more closely, so the J call is doubtful. The CDR3 loop spans 19 amino acids. Germline-derived CDR1 and CDR2 are SGDLS and YYNGEE. The CDR3 protein is CASSPRGTSGGTVWETQYF. The CDR3 nucleotides are TGTGCCAGCAGCCCTAGGGGGACTAGCGGGGGGACGGTTTGGGAGACCCAGTACTTC.

The chain carries TRBV6-2 or TRBV6-3 and TRBJ2-3; D uncertain. This CDR3 is built from 10 residues. The V gene's germline CDR1 is MNHEY and CDR2 SVGEGT. The V gene lost 4 bases and the J gene lost 8 bases, with 4 bases spanning the gap. The CDR3 loop reads CASSFVTQYF. The CDR3 DNA reads as TGTGCCAGCAGTTTTGTTACGCAGTATTTT.

This rearrangement joins TRBV7-3 to TRBJ2-3; a possible D gene is TRBD2 (7 bases). Trimming removed 7 bases at V and 2 bases at J, with 13 bases between. This CDR3 region has 14 residues. Germline V lookup: CDR1 SGHTA, CDR2 FQGTGA. CDR3 amino acids: CASNTGGLTDTQYF. DNA for the CDR3: TGTGCCAGCAACACCGGGGGGCTCACAGATACGCAGTATTTT.

This clonotype has only a few counts. V and J are TRBV4-1 and TRBJ2-4; D possibly corresponds to TRBD1 (5 bases). This CDR3 comprises 14 residues. Trimming removed 3 bases from V and 6 bases from J, with 12 bases in between. Germline lookup yields CDR1 MGHRA and CDR2 YSYEKL. The CDR3 bases are TGCGCCAGCAGCCACAGGGTGGATGTAAACATTCAGTACTTC. Its translation: CASSHRVDVNIQYF.

The chain carries TRBV20-1 and TRBJ2-1; 10 nucleotides agree with TRBD2. The CDR3 is 15 residues long. The V gene's germline CDR1 is DFQATT and CDR2 SNEGSKA (reference sequence). The ends lost 4 bases at V and 6 bases at J; junction bases unmatched: 9. The CDR3 DNA follows: TGCAGTGCTATCCGTAGCGGGGGGACACGCAATGAGCAGTTCTTC. Its translation: CSAIRSGGTRNEQFF.

The chain links TRBV5-4 to TRBJ2-7; TRBD2 aligns across 11 bases. Germline V lookup: CDR1 SGHNT, CDR2 YYREEE (reference sequence). Trimming took 0 bases from V and 4 from J; bases not matched to a gene: 6. The CDR3 is 16 amino acids. CDR3 coding DNA: TGTGCCAGCAGCTTGGGGGGACTAGCGGCGAATTACGAGCAGTACTTC. Encoded protein: CASSLGGLAANYEQYF.

This clonotype was counted only a few times. This rearrangement joins TRBV6-2 or TRBV6-3 to TRBJ2-1; the match to TRBD2 covers 10 bases. Per germline, CDR1 MNHEY and CDR2 SVGEGT. This CDR3 spans 16 amino acids. The trim removed 5 bases at V and 7 bases at J, leaving 11 bases unmatched. The CDR3 DNA reads TGTGCCAGCAGTGACATCACTAGCGGGGTAAGAAATGAGCAGTTCTTC. This codes for CASSDITSGVRNEQFF.

This clonotype appeared a few times. The chain joins TRBV27 to TRBJ2-1, with D perhaps TRBD2 (7 bases). CDR3 size: 18 residues. CDR1 and CDR2 (germline): MNHEY, SMNVEV (reference sequence). V was cut by 1 base and J by 2 bases, with 18 bases left in between. The CDR3: CASSLLSVGGGPYNEQFF. The CDR3 nucleotides are TGTGCCAGCAGTTTATTGTCCGTTGGGGGGGGCCCCTACAATGAGCAGTTCTTC.

This chain joins TRBV29-1 and TRBJ1-2, with D hard to call. With 6 bases removed from V and 4 bases from J, the gap between germline ends came to 18 bases. The CDR3 totals 14 residues. Looked up from germline, CDR1 is SQVTM and CDR2 is ANQGSEA. CDR3 sequence (DNA): TGCAGCGTCGTTGGACTTTTCTCTTCCTATGGCTACACCTTC. Translation: CSVVGLFSSYGYTF.

This chain uses TRBV4-1 with TRBJ2-3; 10 nucleotides align to TRBD1. Germline assignment: CDR1 MGHRA and CDR2 YSYEKL. The CDR3 length is 17 residues. Trimming at V came to 5 bases and at J to 0 bases, leaving 8 bases not matched to a gene. CDR3: CASSSRQGAESTDTQYF. CDR3 in DNA: TGCGCCAGCAGCTCCCGACAGGGGGCGGAGAGCACAGATACGCAGTATTTT.

For this clonotype: At one boundary the junction diverges from the germline segment, which might be a read error. As DNA, the CDR3 is TGTGCCGGCAGCGCCCCGGGTAGTCTCCCAGAGACCCAGTACTTC. It translates to CAGSAPGSLPETQYF. The chain combines TRBV7-9 with TRBJ2-5; the D is unclear. This CDR3 has 15 amino acids. Germline V gene sequence: CDR1 SEHNR, CDR2 FQNEAQ (reference sequence).

V is TRBV4-1 and J is TRBJ2-1, with 7 bases matching TRBD1. From germline, CDR1 is MGHRA and CDR2 YSYEKL. V shed 2 bases, J shed 9 bases, and the junction held 10 bases outside the gene matches. This CDR3 has 15 amino acids. The CDR3 DNA reads as TGCGCCAGCAGCCAAATTGGACAGGCGGCGGGTGAGCAGTTCTTC. This encodes CASSQIGQAAGEQFF.

The chain couples TRBV29-1 to TRBJ1-1; the D is unclear. Germline CDR1 and CDR2: SQVTM and ANQGSEA. The CDR3 is made up of 11 amino acids. V was cut by 3 bases and J by 10 bases, with 12 bases left in between. CDR3 region: CSVDDAPGAFF. The CDR3 DNA reads as TGCAGCGTTGATGACGCACCGGGAGCTTTCTTT.

This clonotype was seen just once. V usage is TRBV7-2 and J usage is TRBJ2-3, with D possibly TRBD2 on 6 matching bases. Trimming removed 0 bases from V and 4 bases from J, with 14 bases in between. There are 16 residues in the CDR3. The germline CDR1 and CDR2 sequences are SGHTA and FQGNSA. CDR3 sequence reads: CASSLAAGQGSDTQYF. In nucleotides, the CDR3 is TGTGCCAGCAGCTTAGCGGCGGGGCAGGGCTCAGATACGCAGTATTTT.

This clonotype was found a few times. For the CDR3, the DNA is TGTGCCAGCAGCAAAGCGCTAGGGGTCTCCTACAATGAGCAGTTCTTC. It yields the protein CASSKALGVSYNEQFF. V usage is TRBV21-1 and J usage is TRBJ2-1. TRBV21-1 is listed as a pseudogene. CDR3 length: 16 amino acids.

The chain uses TRBV4-2 and TRBJ1-5, with 9 bases aligning to TRBD1. Germline trimming cut 0 bases from V and 4 bases from J; bases unmatched to any gene: 4. The CDR3 has 16 residues. Germline CDR1 and CDR2: LGHNA and YNFKEQ. The CDR3 spells CASSQEPGQGNQPQHF. The CDR3 nucleotides read TGTGCCAGCAGCCAAGAACCCGGACAGGGGAATCAGCCCCAGCATTTT.

The V gene is TRBV29-1, the J gene TRBJ1-4; possible D gene TRBD1, 6 bases. Germline loops: CDR1 SQVTM, CDR2 ANQGSEA. The CDR3 loop spans 12 amino acids. The CDR3, as DNA: TGCGGAACCGGACAGTACGGTGAAAAACTGTTTTTT. Translation: CGTGQYGEKLFF.

This chain uses TRBV4-3 with TRBJ1-5; D unclear. Germline loops: CDR1 LGHNA, CDR2 YSLEER. The CDR3 is made up of 16 amino acids. V was trimmed by 2 bases and J by 0 bases, leaving 11 bases between them. The CDR3 region is CASSQRARDSNQPQHF. In DNA form, the CDR3 reads TGCGCCAGCAGCCAAAGAGCACGGGATAGCAATCAGCCCCAGCATTTT.

This rearrangement joins TRBV4-3 to TRBJ2-5, with 12 bases identical to TRBD2. Germline V gene sequence: CDR1 LGHNA, CDR2 YSLEER. The CDR3 consists of 17 residues. J was trimmed by 3 bases and V by 0 bases; bases with no gene match: 5. The CDR3 sequence: CASSQDRRTSGEETQYF. The DNA for the CDR3 is TGCGCCAGCAGCCAAGATCGCCGGACTAGCGGGGAAGAGACCCAGTACTTC.

This clonotype occurred a few times. The gene calls are TRBV10-3 and TRBJ2-1; no definite D call. Germline V gives CDR1 ENHRY, CDR2 SYGVKD. The CDR3 contains 11 residues. The ends were cut back, 3 bases at V and 9 bases at J, with 6 bases in the middle. CDR3 coding DNA: TGTGCCATCAGTGATCGGCTTGAGCAGTTCTTC. Its translation is CAISDRLEQFF.

This clonotype was observed at least ten times. The V and J genes are TRBV25-1 and TRBJ2-3; unclear D gene. CDR1 and CDR2 from the germline V gene are MGHDK and SYGVNS. V was cut by 2 bases and J by 5 bases, with 2 bases left in between. The CDR3 totals 11 residues. The DNA of the CDR3 is TGTGCCAGCAGTGAAATAGATACGCAGTATTTT. It is translated as CASSEIDTQYF.

This clonotype was seen a few times. The chain joins TRBV15 to TRBJ2-6, with D maybe TRBD1 (6 bases). CDR1 and CDR2 from the germline V gene are LNHNV and YYDKDF (reference sequence). V was cut by 5 bases and J by 0 bases, with 17 bases left in between. The CDR3 has 18 residues. DNA for the CDR3: TGTGCCACCAGCCTTGGTACAGGGCCTCCCTCTGGGGCCAACGTCCTGACTTTC. Amino acids: CATSLGTGPPSGANVLTF. The full variable domain, in which reference TRBV15 and TRBJ2-6 provide the parts outside the CDR3, is DAMVIQNPRYQVTQFGKPVTLSCSQTLNHNVMYWYQQKSSQAPKLLFHYYDKDFNNEADTPDNFQSRRPNTSFCFLDIRSPGLGDTAMYLCATSLGTGPPSGANVLTFGAGSRLTVL.